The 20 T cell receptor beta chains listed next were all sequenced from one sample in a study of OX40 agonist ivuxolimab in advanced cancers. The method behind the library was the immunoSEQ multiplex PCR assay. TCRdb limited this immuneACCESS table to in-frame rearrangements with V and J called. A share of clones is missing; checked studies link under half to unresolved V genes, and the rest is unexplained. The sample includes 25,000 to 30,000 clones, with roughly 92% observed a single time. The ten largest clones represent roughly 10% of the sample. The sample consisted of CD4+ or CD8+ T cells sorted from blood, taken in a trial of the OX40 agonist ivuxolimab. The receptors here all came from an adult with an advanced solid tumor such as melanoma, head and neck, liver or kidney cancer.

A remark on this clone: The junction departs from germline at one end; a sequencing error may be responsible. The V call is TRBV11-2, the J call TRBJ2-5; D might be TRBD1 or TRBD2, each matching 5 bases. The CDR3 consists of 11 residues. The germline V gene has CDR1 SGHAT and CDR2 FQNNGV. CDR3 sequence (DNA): TGTGCCAGCAGCTTCACCTCGGGACCTAACTTC. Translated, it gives CASSFTSGPNF.

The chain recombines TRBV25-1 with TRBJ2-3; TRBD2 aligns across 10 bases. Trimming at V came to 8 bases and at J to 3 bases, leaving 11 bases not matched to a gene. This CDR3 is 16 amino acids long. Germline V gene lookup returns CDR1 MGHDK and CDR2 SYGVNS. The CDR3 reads CASGSGGAFLTDTQYF. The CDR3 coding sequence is TGTGCCAGCGGGAGCGGGGGGGCCTTTTTGACAGATACGCAGTATTTT.

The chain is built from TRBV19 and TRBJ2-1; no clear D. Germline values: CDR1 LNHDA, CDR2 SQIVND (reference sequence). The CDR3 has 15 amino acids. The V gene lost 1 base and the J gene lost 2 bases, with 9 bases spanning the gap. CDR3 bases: TGTGCCAGTAGTATAGGGCAGGTGCCCTACAATGAGCAGTTCTTC. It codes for CASSIGQVPYNEQFF.

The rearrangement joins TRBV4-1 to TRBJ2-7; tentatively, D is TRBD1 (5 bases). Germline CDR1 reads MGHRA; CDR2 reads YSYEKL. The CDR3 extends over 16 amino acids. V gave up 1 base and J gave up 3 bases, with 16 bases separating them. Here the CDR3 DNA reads TGCGCCAGCAGCCAAGTGTGGGGCAGGGCGAGCTACGAGCAGTACTTC. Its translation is CASSQVWGRASYEQYF.

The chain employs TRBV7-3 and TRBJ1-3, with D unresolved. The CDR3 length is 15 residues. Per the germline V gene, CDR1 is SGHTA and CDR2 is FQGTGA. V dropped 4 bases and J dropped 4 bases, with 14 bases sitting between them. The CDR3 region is CASSYRDMRGNTIYF. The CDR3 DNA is TGTGCCAGCAGCTACCGGGATATGAGAGGAAACACCATATATTTT.

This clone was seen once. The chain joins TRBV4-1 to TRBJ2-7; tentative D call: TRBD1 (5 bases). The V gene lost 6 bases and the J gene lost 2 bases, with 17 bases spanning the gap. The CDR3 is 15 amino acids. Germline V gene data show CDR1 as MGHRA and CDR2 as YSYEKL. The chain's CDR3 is CASSLFGQGPYEQYF. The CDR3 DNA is TGCGCCAGCAGTCTTTTTGGGCAGGGTCCCTACGAGCAGTACTTC.

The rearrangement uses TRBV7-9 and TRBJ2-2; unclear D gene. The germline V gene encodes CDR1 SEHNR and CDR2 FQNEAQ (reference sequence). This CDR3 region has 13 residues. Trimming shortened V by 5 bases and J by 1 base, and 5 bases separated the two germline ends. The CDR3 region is CASSGLNTGELFF. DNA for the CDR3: TGTGCCAGCAGCGGCCTGAACACCGGGGAGCTGTTTTTT.

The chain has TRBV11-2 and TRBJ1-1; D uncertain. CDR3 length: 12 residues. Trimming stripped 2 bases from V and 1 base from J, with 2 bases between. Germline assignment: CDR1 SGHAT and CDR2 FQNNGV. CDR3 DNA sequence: TGTGCCAGCAGCTTATGGAACACTGAAGCTTTCTTT. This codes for CASSLWNTEAFF.

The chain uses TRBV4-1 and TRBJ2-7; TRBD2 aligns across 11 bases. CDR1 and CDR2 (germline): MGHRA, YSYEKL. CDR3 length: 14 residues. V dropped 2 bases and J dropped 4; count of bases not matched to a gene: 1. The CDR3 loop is CASSQTSGSYEQYF. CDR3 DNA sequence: TGCGCCAGCAGCCAAACTAGCGGGAGTTACGAGCAGTACTTC.

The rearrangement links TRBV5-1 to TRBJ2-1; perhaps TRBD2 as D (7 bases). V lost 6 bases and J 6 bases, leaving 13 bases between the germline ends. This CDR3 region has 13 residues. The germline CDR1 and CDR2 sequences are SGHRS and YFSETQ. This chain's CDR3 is CASTGGLGNEQFF. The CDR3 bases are TGCGCCAGCACCGGGGGGCTAGGCAATGAGCAGTTCTTC.

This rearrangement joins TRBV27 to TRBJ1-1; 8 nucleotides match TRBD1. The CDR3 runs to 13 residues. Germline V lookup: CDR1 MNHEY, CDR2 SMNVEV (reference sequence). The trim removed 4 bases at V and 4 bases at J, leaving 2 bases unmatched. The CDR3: CASSSTGGTEAFF. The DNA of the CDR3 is TGTGCCAGCAGTTCTACAGGGGGCACTGAAGCTTTCTTT.

The CDR3: CASTSPGTGFTGELFF. The CDR3 DNA reads as TGTGCCAGCACCTCTCCCGGGACAGGGTTCACCGGGGAGCTGTTTTTT. The chain is built from TRBV7-2 and TRBJ2-2, with 9 positions matching TRBD1. Germline CDR1 reads SGHTA; CDR2 reads FQGNSA. The CDR3 contains 16 residues. The V segment lost 7 bases and the J segment 4 bases; nucleotides outside the gene matches: 10.

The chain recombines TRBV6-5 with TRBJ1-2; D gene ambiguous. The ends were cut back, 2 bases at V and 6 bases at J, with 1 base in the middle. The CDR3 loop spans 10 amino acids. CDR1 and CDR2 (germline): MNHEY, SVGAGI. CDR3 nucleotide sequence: TGTGCCAGCAGTTACGATGGCTACACCTTC. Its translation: CASSYDGYTF.

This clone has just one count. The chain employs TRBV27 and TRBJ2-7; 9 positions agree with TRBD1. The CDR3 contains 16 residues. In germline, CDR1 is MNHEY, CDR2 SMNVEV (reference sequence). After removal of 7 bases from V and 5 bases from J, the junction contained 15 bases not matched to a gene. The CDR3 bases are TGTGCCAGCAAAGCCTCCTCGGGGACAGGGTTACACGAGCAGTACTTC. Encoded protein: CASKASSGTGLHEQYF.

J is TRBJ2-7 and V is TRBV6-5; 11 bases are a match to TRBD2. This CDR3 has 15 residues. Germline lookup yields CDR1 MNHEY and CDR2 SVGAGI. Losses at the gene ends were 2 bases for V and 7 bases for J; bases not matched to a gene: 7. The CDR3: CASSYPTSGDGEQYF. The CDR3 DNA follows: TGTGCCAGCAGTTACCCGACTAGCGGGGATGGGGAGCAGTACTTC.

CDR3 bases: TGTGCCAGCAGCTTATATATGAACAATGAGCAGTTCTTC. Translating gives CASSLYMNNEQFF. V usage is TRBV7-8 and J usage is TRBJ2-1, with D unclear. Germline-derived CDR1 and CDR2 are SGHVS and FQNEAQ. The CDR3 has 13 amino acids. V lost 2 bases and J 5 bases, leaving 7 bases between the germline ends.

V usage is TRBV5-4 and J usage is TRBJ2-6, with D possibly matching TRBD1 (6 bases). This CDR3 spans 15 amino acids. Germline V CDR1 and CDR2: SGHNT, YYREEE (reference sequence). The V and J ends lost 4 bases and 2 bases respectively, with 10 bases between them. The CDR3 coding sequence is TGTGCCAGCAGCGACACAGGGCCTGGGGCCAACGTCCTGACTTTC. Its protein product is CASSDTGPGANVLTF.

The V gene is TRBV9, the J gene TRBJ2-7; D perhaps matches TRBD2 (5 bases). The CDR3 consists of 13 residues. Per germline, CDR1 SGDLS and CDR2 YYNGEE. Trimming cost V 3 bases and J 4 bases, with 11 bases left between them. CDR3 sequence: CASSAARGYEQYF. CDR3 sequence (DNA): TGTGCCAGCAGCGCCGCTAGAGGGTACGAGCAGTACTTC.

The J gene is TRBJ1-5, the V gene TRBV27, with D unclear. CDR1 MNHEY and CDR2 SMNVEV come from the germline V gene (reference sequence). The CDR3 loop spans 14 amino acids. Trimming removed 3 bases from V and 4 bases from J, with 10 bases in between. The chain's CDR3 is CASSFREANQPQHF. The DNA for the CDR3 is TGTGCCAGCAGTTTCCGGGAAGCAAATCAGCCCCAGCATTTT.

Here the CDR3 reads CASSLVWEVVSAEAFF. The CDR3 bases are TGTGCCAGCAGCTTGGTTTGGGAGGTAGTTTCCGCTGAAGCTTTCTTT. V usage is TRBV5-8 and J usage is TRBJ1-1; D ambiguous. Deletions cut 0 bases from V and 6 bases from J, with 18 bases between. CDR1 is SGHTS, CDR2 YDEGEE, per germline. The CDR3 extends over 16 amino acids.